The subject of this entry is one TCR beta chain. TCRdb keeps only in-frame clones here, not all; method: immunoSEQ multiplex PCR. The repertoire includes some 91,000 clones, approximately 80% of them detected once, and approximately 2% sits in the top ten. Germline V gene lookup returns CDR1 MGHRA and CDR2 YSYEKL. The length of the CDR3 is 14 residues. Trimming pared 1 base from V and 8 bases from J, leaving 14 bases between. Time point in this sample: after dendritic cell vaccination, including at tumor progression/relapse. Fresh-frozen tumor tissue and more than two years of survival data were available for all. This entry is derived from a study of glioma-infiltrating T cells after dendritic cell vaccination. About the study: Treatment, given 2003 to 2012, was autologous tumor lysate-pulsed dendritic cell vaccination.

This sequence was found in a human donor with glioblastoma. This chain uses TRBV4-1 with TRBJ1-2; weak D call: TRBD1 (5 bases). This specimen was blood, taken after dendritic cell vaccination. This CDR3 is CASSQAQGFGGYTF. The CDR3, as DNA: TGCGCCAGCAGCCAAGCGCAGGGATTTGGGGGCTACACCTTC.